This TCR beta chain was captured by sequencing in a study of blood T cell repertoires in COVID-19. Across the whole study: The samples span acute and convalescent COVID-19 from the United States, Italy and Spain.

This CDR3 is 16 amino acids long. Profiling relied on immunoSEQ multiplex PCR, and the TCRdb table lists in-frame clones only, not all of them. The data hold 350,000 to 500,000 clones, with roughly 90% observed a single time. The material sequenced was peripheral blood. The TCR sequence derives from a man between 18 and 35 years old with COVID-19, enrolled during active disease. The chain uses TRBV21-1 and TRBJ1-2; the table names TRBD1, a call not compared with the DNA. TRBV21-1 counts as a pseudogene. The CDR3 bases are TGTGCCAGCAGCAAAGAGACAGGACAGGGAGACTATGGCTACACCTTC. Amino acids: CASSKETGQGDYGYTF.